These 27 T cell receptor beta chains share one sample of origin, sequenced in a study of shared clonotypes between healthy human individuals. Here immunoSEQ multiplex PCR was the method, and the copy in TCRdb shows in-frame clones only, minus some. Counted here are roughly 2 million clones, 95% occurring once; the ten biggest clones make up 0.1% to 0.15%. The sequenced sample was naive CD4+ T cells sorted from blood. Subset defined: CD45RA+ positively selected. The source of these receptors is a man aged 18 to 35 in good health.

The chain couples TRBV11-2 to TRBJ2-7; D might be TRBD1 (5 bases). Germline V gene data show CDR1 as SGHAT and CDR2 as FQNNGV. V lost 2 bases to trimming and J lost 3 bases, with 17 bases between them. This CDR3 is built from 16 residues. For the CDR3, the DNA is TGTGCCAGCAGCTTAACTTTGTCGCCAGGGAACTACGAGCAGTACTTC. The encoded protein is CASSLTLSPGNYEQYF.

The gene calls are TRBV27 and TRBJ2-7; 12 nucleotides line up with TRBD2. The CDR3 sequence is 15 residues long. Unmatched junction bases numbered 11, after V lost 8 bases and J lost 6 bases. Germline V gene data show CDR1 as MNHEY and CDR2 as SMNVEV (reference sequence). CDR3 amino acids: CASSPPGLAGGEQYF. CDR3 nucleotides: TGTGCCAGCTCACCACCGGGACTAGCGGGCGGCGAGCAGTACTTC.

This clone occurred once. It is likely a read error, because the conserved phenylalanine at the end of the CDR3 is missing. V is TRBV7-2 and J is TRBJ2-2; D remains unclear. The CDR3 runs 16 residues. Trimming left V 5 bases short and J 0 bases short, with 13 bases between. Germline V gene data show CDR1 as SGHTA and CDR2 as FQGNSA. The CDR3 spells CASSPRTLANTGELFS. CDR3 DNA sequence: TGTGCCAGCAGCCCCCGGACGCTGGCGAACACCGGGGAGCTGTTTTCT.

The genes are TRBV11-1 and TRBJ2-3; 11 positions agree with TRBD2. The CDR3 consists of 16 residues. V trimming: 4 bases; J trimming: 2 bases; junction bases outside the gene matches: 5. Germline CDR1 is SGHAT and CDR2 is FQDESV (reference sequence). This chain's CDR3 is CASSSQLAGATDTQYF. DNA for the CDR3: TGTGCCAGCAGCTCCCAACTAGCGGGGGCCACAGATACGCAGTATTTT.

The CDR3 sequence: CASSFTGGTGANVLTF. As DNA, the CDR3 is TGTGCCAGCAGCTTCACAGGGGGCACTGGGGCCAACGTCCTGACTTTC. The J gene is TRBJ2-6, the V gene TRBV7-9; 9 bases are a match to TRBD1. In germline, CDR1 is SEHNR, CDR2 FQNEAQ (reference sequence). The CDR3 has 16 amino acids. Trimming took 3 bases from V and 2 from J; bases not matched to a gene: 2.

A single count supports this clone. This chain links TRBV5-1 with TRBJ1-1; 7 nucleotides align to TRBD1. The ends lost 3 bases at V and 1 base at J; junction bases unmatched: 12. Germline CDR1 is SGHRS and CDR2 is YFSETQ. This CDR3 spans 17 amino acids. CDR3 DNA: TGCGCCAGCAGCTGGGGGCGAACCGGGACAGAGAACACTGAAGCTTTCTTT. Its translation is CASSWGRTGTENTEAFF.

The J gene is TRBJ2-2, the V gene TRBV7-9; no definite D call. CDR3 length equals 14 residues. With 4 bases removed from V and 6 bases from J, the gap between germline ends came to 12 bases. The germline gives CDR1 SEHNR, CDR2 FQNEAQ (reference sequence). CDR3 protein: CASSSRPFSGELFF. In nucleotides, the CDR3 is TGTGCCAGCAGCTCACGGCCTTTTTCCGGGGAGCTGTTTTTT. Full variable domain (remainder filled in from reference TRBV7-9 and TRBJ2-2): DTGVSQNPRHKITKRGQNVTFRCDPISEHNRLYWYRQTLGQGPEFLTYFQNEAQLEKSRLLSDRFSAERPKGSFSTLEIQRTEQGDSAMYLCASSSRPFSGELFFGEGSRLTVL.

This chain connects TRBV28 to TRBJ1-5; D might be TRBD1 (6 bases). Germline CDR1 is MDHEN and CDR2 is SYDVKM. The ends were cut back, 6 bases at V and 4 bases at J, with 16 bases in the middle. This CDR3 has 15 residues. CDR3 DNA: TGTGCCAGCAGCCTCGGAGGGGGGCGGAATCAGCCCCAGCATTTT. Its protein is CASSLGGGRNQPQHF.

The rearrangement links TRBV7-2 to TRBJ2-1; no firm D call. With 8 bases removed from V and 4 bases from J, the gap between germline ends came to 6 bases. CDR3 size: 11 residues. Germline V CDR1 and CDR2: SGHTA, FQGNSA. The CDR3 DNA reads TGTGCCAGCGCCGGATACAATGAGCAGTTCTTC. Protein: CASAGYNEQFF. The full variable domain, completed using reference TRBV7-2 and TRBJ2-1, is GAGVSQSPSNKVTEKGKDVELRCDPISGHTALYWYRQSLGQGLEFLIYFQGNSAPDKSGLPSDRFSAERTGGSVSTLTIQRTQQEDSAVYLCASAGYNEQFFGPGTRLTVL.

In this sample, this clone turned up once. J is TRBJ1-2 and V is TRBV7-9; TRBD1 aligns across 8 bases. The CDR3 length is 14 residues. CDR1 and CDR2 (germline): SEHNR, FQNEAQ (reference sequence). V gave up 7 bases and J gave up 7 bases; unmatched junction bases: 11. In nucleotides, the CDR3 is TGTGCCAGCACCTCGCAGGGGGCAGGGGGTGGCTACACCTTC. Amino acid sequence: CASTSQGAGGGYTF.

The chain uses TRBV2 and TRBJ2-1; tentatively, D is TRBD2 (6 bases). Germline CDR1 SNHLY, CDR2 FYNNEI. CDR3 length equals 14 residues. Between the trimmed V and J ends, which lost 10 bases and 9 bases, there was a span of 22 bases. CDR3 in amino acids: CATPGTRLGGEQFF. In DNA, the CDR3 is TGTGCCACTCCAGGGACTCGGCTGGGGGGTGAGCAGTTCTTC.

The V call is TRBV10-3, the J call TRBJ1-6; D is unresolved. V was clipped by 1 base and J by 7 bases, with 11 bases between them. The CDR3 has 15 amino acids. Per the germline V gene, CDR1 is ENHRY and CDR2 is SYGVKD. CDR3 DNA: TGTGCCATCAGTGAGTGGGCAGCATCGAATTCACCCCTCCACTTT. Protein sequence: CAISEWAASNSPLHF.

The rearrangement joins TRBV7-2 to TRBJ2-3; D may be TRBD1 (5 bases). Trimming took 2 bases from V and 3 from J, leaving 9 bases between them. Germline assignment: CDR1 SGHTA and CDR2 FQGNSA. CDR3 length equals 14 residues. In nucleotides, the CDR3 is TGTGCCAGCAGCTTAACCAGGGCTACAGATACGCAGTATTTT. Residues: CASSLTRATDTQYF.

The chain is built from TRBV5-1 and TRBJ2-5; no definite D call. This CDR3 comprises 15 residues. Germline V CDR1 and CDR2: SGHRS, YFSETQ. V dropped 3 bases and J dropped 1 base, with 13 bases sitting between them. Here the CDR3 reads CASSWVGSPQETQYF. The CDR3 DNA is TGCGCCAGCAGCTGGGTGGGTTCGCCCCAAGAGACCCAGTACTTC.

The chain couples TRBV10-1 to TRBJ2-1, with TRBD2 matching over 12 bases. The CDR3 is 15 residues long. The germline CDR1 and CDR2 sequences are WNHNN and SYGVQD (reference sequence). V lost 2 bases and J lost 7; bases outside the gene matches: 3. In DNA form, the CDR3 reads TGCGCCAGCAGTGAGGGACTAGCGGGAATGAATGAGCAGTTCTTC. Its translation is CASSEGLAGMNEQFF.

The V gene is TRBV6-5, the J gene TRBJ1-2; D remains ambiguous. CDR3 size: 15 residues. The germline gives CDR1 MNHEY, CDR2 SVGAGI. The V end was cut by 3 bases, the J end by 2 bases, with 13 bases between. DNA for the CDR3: TGTGCCAGCAGTTATGCGTCGGACCGCAACTATGGCTACACCTTC. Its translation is CASSYASDRNYGYTF.

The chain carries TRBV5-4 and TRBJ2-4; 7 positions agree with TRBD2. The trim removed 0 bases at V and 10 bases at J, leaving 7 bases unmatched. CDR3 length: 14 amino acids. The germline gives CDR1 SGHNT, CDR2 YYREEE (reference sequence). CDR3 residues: CASSLGGLGNIQYF. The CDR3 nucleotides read TGTGCCAGCAGCTTGGGTGGACTAGGAAATATTCAGTACTTC.

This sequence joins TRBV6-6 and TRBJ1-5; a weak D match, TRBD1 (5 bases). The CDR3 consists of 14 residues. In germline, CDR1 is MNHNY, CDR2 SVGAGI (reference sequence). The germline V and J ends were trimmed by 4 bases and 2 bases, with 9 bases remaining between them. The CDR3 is CASSWGRGNQPQHF. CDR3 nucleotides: TGTGCCAGCAGTTGGGGACGGGGCAATCAGCCCCAGCATTTT.

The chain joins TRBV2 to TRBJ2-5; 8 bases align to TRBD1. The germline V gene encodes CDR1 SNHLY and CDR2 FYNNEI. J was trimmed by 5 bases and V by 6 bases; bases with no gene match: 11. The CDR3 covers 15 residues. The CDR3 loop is CASSGLTGATETQYF. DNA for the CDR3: TGTGCCAGCAGCGGGTTGACAGGGGCTACGGAGACCCAGTACTTC.

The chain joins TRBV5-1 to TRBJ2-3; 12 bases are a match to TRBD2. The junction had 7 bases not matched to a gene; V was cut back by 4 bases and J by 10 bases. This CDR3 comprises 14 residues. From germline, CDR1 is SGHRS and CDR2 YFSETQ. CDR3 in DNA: TGCGCCAGCAGCCCGACTAGCGGGAGCCCAGCGCAGTATTTT. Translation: CASSPTSGSPAQYF.

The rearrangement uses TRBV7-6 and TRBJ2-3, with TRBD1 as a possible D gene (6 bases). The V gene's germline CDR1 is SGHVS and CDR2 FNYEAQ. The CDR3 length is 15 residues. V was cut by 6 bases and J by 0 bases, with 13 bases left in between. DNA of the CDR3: TGTGCCAGCAGTCCAGAGGGGGTTAGCACAGATACGCAGTATTTT. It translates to CASSPEGVSTDTQYF.

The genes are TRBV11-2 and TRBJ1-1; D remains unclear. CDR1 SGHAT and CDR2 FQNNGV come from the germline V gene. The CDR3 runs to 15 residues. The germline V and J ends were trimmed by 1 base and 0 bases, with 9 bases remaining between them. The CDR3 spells CASSLVRPLNTEAFF. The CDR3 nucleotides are TGTGCCAGCAGCTTAGTCAGACCTTTGAACACTGAAGCTTTCTTT.

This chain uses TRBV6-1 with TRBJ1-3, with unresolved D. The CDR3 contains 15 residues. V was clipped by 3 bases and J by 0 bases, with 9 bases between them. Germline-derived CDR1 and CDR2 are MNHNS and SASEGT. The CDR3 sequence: CASSDRPTSGNTIYF. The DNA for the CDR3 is TGTGCCAGCAGTGACCGACCAACCTCTGGAAACACCATATATTTT.

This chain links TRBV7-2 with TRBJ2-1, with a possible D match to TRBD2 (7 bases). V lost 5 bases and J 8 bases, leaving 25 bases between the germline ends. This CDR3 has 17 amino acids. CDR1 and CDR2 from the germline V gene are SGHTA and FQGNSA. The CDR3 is CASSLKGGGIGGYEQFF. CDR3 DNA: TGTGCCAGCAGCCTTAAAGGCGGGGGCATCGGGGGTTATGAGCAGTTCTTC. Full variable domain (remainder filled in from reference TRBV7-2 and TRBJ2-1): GAGVSQSPSNKVTEKGKDVELRCDPISGHTALYWYRQSLGQGLEFLIYFQGNSAPDKSGLPSDRFSAERTGGSVSTLTIQRTQQEDSAVYLCASSLKGGGIGGYEQFFGPGTRLTVL.

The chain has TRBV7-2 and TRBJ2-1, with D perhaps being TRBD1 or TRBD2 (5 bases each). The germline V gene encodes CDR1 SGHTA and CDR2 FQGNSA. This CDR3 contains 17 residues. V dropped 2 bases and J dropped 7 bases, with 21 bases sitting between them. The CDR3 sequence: CASSLPGALTTGNEQFF. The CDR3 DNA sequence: TGTGCCAGCAGCTTACCCGGGGCCCTAACAACGGGGAATGAGCAGTTCTTC.

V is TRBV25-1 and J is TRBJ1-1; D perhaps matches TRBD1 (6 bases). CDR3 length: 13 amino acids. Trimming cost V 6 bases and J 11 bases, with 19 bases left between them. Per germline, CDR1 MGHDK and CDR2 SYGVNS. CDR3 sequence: CASRRGDTAGAFF. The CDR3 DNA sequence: TGTGCCAGCAGAAGGGGGGACACGGCCGGGGCTTTCTTT. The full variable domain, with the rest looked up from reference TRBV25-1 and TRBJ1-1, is EADIYQTPRYLVIGTGKKITLECSQTMGHDKMYWYQQDPGMELHLIHYSYGVNSTEKGDLSSESTVSRIRTEHFPLTLESARPSHTSQYLCASRRGDTAGAFFGQGTRLTVV.

CDR3 coding DNA: TGTGCCAGTTCCATTAGGCTCTCCTACGAGCAGTACTTC. Protein: CASSIRLSYEQYF. This chain uses TRBV2 with TRBJ2-7; no definite D call. CDR3 length equals 13 residues. Germline loops: CDR1 SNHLY, CDR2 FYNNEI. Between the trimmed V and J ends, which lost 9 bases and 0 bases, there was a span of 12 bases.